One and the same sample provided the 20 T cell receptor beta chains below, sequenced in a study of T cells in Graves' hyperthyroidism and ophthalmopathy. Researchers took RNA transcripts and amplified the TCR beta CDR3 regions from them. The TCR CDR3 was amplified in a first-round RT-PCR using the HTBI primer set. Each CDR3 protein is one row after TCRdb ran MiXCR on the multiplex PCR reads. The sample has around 600,000 distinct CDR3 sequences; 15% to 18% are singletons. The sample was blood. Receptors originate from a woman aged 25 to 39 with Graves' hyperthyroidism.

The V gene is TRBV7-8, the J gene TRBJ2-4; D remains ambiguous. The CDR3 is 15 residues long. Deletions cut 2 bases from V and 4 bases from J, with 12 bases between. Looked up from germline, CDR1 is SGHVS and CDR2 is FQNEAQ. CDR3 nucleotides: TGTGCCAGCAGCTTAAGGCGGCTAGAAAAAAACATTCAGTACTTC. It translates to CASSLRRLEKNIQYF. Looking up the rest from reference TRBV7-8 and TRBJ2-4 gives the full variable domain: GAGVSQSPRYKVAKRGQDVALRCDPISGHVSLFWYQQALGQGPEFLTYFQNEAQLDKSGLPSDRFFAERPEGSVSTLKIQRTQQEDSAVYLCASSLRRLEKNIQYFGAGTRLSVL.

At least ten counts were recorded for this clonotype. The CDR3 DNA sequence: TGTGCCAGCAGTCTGAGACTAGCGGGAGCGGGTATGAACACCGGGGAGCTGTTTTTT. Its translation: CASSLRLAGAGMNTGELFF. The chain combines TRBV28 with TRBJ2-2, with 12 bases matching TRBD2. Looked up from germline, CDR1 is MDHEN and CDR2 is SYDVKM. The CDR3 sequence is 19 residues long. With 5 bases clipped from V and 1 base from J, the junction kept 11 bases outside the gene matches.

This clonotype occurred a few times. This rearrangement joins TRBV10-3 to TRBJ2-1; D perhaps matches TRBD2 (6 bases). The germline CDR1 and CDR2 sequences are ENHRY and SYGVKD. This CDR3 contains 13 residues. CDR3 protein: CASTGDRGVEQFF. DNA of the CDR3: TGTGCGTCGACGGGAGATCGCGGTGTTGAGCAGTTCTTC.

This clonotype was observed many times. V usage is TRBV12-3 or TRBV12-4 and J usage is TRBJ2-1, with D perhaps assigned TRBD1 or TRBD2 (7 bases each). The V and J ends lost 5 bases and 9 bases respectively, with 23 bases between them. The CDR3 has 16 amino acids. Here the CDR3 DNA reads TGTGCCAGCAGTCCCCTCAGGGGGAGGGCTGGGGGTGAGCAGTTCTTC. It codes for CASSPLRGRAGGEQFF.

This clonotype was observed at least ten times. This sequence joins TRBV6-6 and TRBJ1-1; D possibly corresponds to TRBD1 (5 bases). With 1 base removed from V and 2 bases from J, the gap between germline ends came to 11 bases. This CDR3 contains 15 residues. The V gene's germline CDR1 is MNHNY and CDR2 SVGAGI (reference sequence). The CDR3 sequence is CASSYLPRDNTEAFF. The CDR3, as DNA: TGTGCCAGCAGTTACTTACCCCGGGACAACACTGAAGCTTTCTTT.

This clonotype was seen many times. The gene calls are TRBV5-5 and TRBJ2-1, with D unresolved. V was cut by 2 bases and J by 3 bases, with 12 bases left in between. Germline CDR1 is SGHKS and CDR2 is YYEKEE (reference sequence). CDR3 length: 15 residues. The CDR3 DNA reads as TGTGCCAGCAGCTTCACTGCGCCCGTCTACAATGAGCAGTTCTTC. It translates to CASSFTAPVYNEQFF.

The chain has TRBV4-1 and TRBJ2-7; D perhaps matches TRBD1 (5 bases). There are 11 residues in the CDR3. The V end was cut by 1 base, the J end by 8 bases, with 6 bases between. In germline, CDR1 is MGHRA, CDR2 YSYEKL. CDR3 coding DNA: TGCGCCAGCAGCCAAGGGGGCAAGCAGTACTTC. This encodes CASSQGGKQYF.

This clonotype occurred a few times. The rearrangement links TRBV27 to TRBJ2-2, with D possibly TRBD2 on 6 matching bases. V lost 8 bases and J 1 base, leaving 11 bases between the germline ends. Per germline, CDR1 MNHEY and CDR2 SMNVEV (reference sequence). The CDR3 has 14 residues. The CDR3 coding sequence is TGTGCCAGCGGTGGTAGCGGGAACACCGGGGAGCTGTTTTTT. This translates into CASGGSGNTGELFF.

This clonotype was detected only a few times. This rearrangement joins TRBV7-9 to TRBJ2-2; TRBD1 agrees at 9 bases. Germline V gene lookup returns CDR1 SEHNR and CDR2 FQNEAQ (reference sequence). There are 16 residues in the CDR3. With V trimmed by 7 bases and J by 1 base, 7 bases remained unmatched. In DNA, the CDR3 is TGTGCCAGCATTACACAGGGGGCCGAGAACACCGGGGAGCTGTTTTTT. Encoded protein: CASITQGAENTGELFF.

J is TRBJ1-1 and V is TRBV3-1; tentative D call: TRBD1 (5 bases). V was pared by 8 bases and J by 4 bases, with 20 bases between. This CDR3 contains 15 residues. Germline V gene data show CDR1 as LGHDT and CDR2 as YNNKEL (reference sequence). CDR3 amino acids: CASVKGGTAGTEAFF. For the CDR3, the DNA is TGTGCCAGCGTAAAGGGAGGGACGGCGGGCACTGAAGCTTTCTTT.

In its sample, this clonotype was seen many times. CDR3 sequence: CASSYGTENTEAFF. CDR3 coding DNA: TGTGCCAGCAGTTACGGGACAGAGAACACTGAAGCTTTCTTT. The V call is TRBV6-5, the J call TRBJ1-1; 7 nucleotides align to TRBD1. The CDR3 covers 14 residues. The germline gives CDR1 MNHEY, CDR2 SVGAGI. The V and J ends lost 2 bases and 1 base, in that order; junction bases with no gene match: 1.

This clonotype has more than one count but fewer than ten. The chain links TRBV25-1 to TRBJ2-7; the D gene could be TRBD1 or TRBD2 (6 bases each). Germline lookup yields CDR1 MGHDK and CDR2 SYGVNS. The CDR3 extends over 15 amino acids. V lost 6 bases to trimming and J lost 0 bases, with 15 bases between them. This chain's CDR3 is CASRSGGGSSYEQYF. The CDR3 nucleotides are TGTGCCAGCAGATCCGGAGGGGGGAGCTCCTACGAGCAGTACTTC.

This clonotype was detected many times. This chain links TRBV28 with TRBJ1-1; a weak D match, TRBD1 (6 bases). V dropped 3 bases and J dropped 4 bases, with 15 bases sitting between them. Germline CDR1 reads MDHEN; CDR2 reads SYDVKM. This CDR3 spans 15 amino acids. The CDR3 is CASSLYRARSTEAFF. CDR3 coding DNA: TGTGCCAGCAGTTTGTACAGGGCTCGAAGCACTGAAGCTTTCTTT.

The V call is TRBV4-3, the J call TRBJ1-2; D is perhaps TRBD1 (6 bases). CDR1 and CDR2 (germline): LGHNA, YSLEER. V was pared by 11 bases and J by 8 bases, with 21 bases between. This CDR3 region has 13 residues. This chain's CDR3 is CAAFDRMTRGYTF. CDR3 coding DNA: TGCGCCGCGTTCGACAGGATGACAAGAGGCTACACCTTC.

This clonotype was seen many times. This chain connects TRBV27 to TRBJ2-7; possibly TRBD1 for D (6 bases). CDR1 and CDR2 from the germline V gene are MNHEY and SMNVEV (reference sequence). Trimming pared 0 bases from V and 4 bases from J, leaving 16 bases between. The CDR3 runs to 16 residues. The CDR3 nucleotides read TGTGCCAGCAGTTTATCAGCGAAACGAGGACAGTACGAGCAGTACTTC. Translated: CASSLSAKRGQYEQYF.

V gene TRBV20-1 combines with J gene TRBJ2-6; D ambiguous. Germline V gives CDR1 DFQATT, CDR2 SNEGSKA (reference sequence). The ends were cut back, 0 bases at V and 0 bases at J, with 12 bases in the middle. The CDR3 is made up of 17 amino acids. The CDR3 loop is CSARDRLGTSGANVLTF. CDR3 coding DNA: TGCAGTGCTAGAGATCGTCTGGGAACCTCTGGGGCCAACGTCCTGACTTTC.

This clonotype was counted at least ten times. The chain uses TRBV20-1 and TRBJ2-7; D is uncertain. The CDR3 extends over 13 amino acids. V lost 3 bases, J lost 1 base, and 10 bases lay in between. The germline CDR1 and CDR2 sequences are DFQATT and SNEGSKA (reference sequence). The CDR3 spells CSASQLESYEQYF. As DNA, the CDR3 is TGCAGTGCTAGTCAGCTGGAATCCTACGAGCAGTACTTC.

The chain links TRBV27 to TRBJ1-2; the D gene is possibly TRBD1 (6 bases). Germline V lookup: CDR1 MNHEY, CDR2 SMNVEV (reference sequence). V was trimmed by 2 bases and J by 2 bases, leaving 9 bases between them. The CDR3 consists of 14 residues. The CDR3 region has the DNA TGTGCCAGCAGTTTAGACAGGTGGAACTATGGCTACACCTTC. Translated, it gives CASSLDRWNYGYTF.

This clonotype was seen many times. The chain uses TRBV20-1 and TRBJ2-1; maybe TRBD1 (6 bases). Germline V lookup: CDR1 DFQATT, CDR2 SNEGSKA (reference sequence). Trimming shortened V by 0 bases and J by 3 bases, and 15 bases separated the two germline ends. CDR3 length: 16 residues. This chain's CDR3 is CSAREFPGHLYNEQFF. As DNA, the CDR3 is TGCAGTGCTAGAGAATTCCCGGGACACCTCTACAATGAGCAGTTCTTC.

The chain employs TRBV29-1 and TRBJ2-3, with 8 nucleotides matching TRBD2. J was trimmed by 4 bases and V by 5 bases; bases with no gene match: 11. Germline assignment: CDR1 SQVTM and CDR2 ANQGSEA. The CDR3 totals 15 residues. In DNA, the CDR3 is TGCAGCGTTAAGAACATAGCGGGAAGGGCAGATACGCAGTATTTT. Protein product: CSVKNIAGRADTQYF.